This entry features one TCR beta chain sequence. The protocol was immunoSEQ multiplex PCR, while the TCRdb copy is restricted to in-frame clones and leaves out a portion. The sample consists of 300,000 to 350,000 clones, approximately 86% of them appearing once. V lost 4 bases to trimming and J lost 3 bases, with 12 bases between them. The germline gives CDR1 KGHSH, CDR2 LQKENI. CDR3 length equals 15 residues. The sample originates from a study of Ad26.COV2.S vaccination and SARS-CoV-2 variants. Study overall: Each vaccinee took Ad26.COV2.S intramuscularly, once or twice 56 days apart.

Documented treatment: 19 received Ad26.COV2.S at low or high dose, single or two shots; 5 received placebo; per-sample allocation not given. It was on day 63 after the first vaccine or placebo injection that samples were taken. This TCR was recovered from a person aged 18-60 years who received the Ad26.COV2.S COVID-19 vaccine or a placebo. The chain couples TRBV18 to TRBJ1-4; TRBD1 is a possible D gene (6 bases). This specimen consisted of peripheral blood, obtained in a trial of Ad26.COV2.S vaccine versus placebo. The CDR3 nucleotides read TGTGCCAGCTCACGAACAGGGACGGCTAATGAAAAACTGTTTTTT. Protein sequence: CASSRTGTANEKLFF.